The following is a T cell receptor (beta chain) sequence with its context. Its antigen remains unknown. J was trimmed by 7 bases and V by 2 bases; bases with no gene match: 8. The germline V gene encodes CDR1 GTSNPN and CDR2 SVGIG (reference sequence). CDR3 length: 15 residues. Purity exceeding 95% was reached by all sorted populations. Expressed TCRB transcripts were sequenced because the isolated RNA had all been reverse transcribed beforehand. The method was immunoSEQ multiplex PCR; TCRdb's version includes in-frame clones alone and lacks a portion of them. The repertoire holds roughly 500,000 clones, with approximately 30% as singletons. This record belongs to a study of beta chain features in type 1 diabetes. Broader study findings: Fewer insertions but more deletions were seen at VDJ junctions in type 1 diabetes patients. Cells expressing TCR highly could be over-represented by cDNA sequencing.

This TCR came from a man between 18 and 29 years old in good health. The sequenced sample consisted of naive CD4+ T cells from blood. The chain links TRBV30 to TRBJ1-3, with 10 positions matching TRBD1. The CDR3 nucleotides read TGTGCCTGGAGTCTGGGACAGGGGCCGCGGAACACCATATATTTT. Its translation: CAWSLGQGPRNTIYF.